A single sample gave rise to the 17 T cell receptor beta chains below, sequenced in a study of T cell responses to AZD1222 COVID-19 vaccine. Profiling relied on immunoSEQ multiplex PCR, and the TCRdb table lists in-frame clones only, not all of them. The repertoire includes 130,000 or so clones, under 95% of them detected once, and about 7.5% sits in the top ten. This material consisted of peripheral blood, taken 28 days after the second dose of the MenACWY control vaccine. Receptors were obtained from an adult who received the MenACWY meningococcal vaccine as a control.

The count of this clone is one. The rearrangement joins TRBV24-1 to TRBJ2-5; 9 bases are a match to TRBD1. CDR3 size: 14 residues. J gave up 5 bases and V 7 bases, and 7 bases lay outside the gene matches. From germline, CDR1 is KGHDR and CDR2 SFDVKD. Written as DNA, the CDR3 is TGTGCCACCAGCGGGGGACAGGGACTGGAGACCCAGTACTTC. It is translated as CATSGGQGLETQYF.

CDR3 sequence reads: CASSIGQRGNTQYF. CDR3 in DNA: TGTGCCAGCTCGATTGGACAGCGGGGGAATACGCAGTATTTT. The chain uses TRBV6-5 and TRBJ2-3; 8 nucleotides agree with TRBD2. Looked up from germline, CDR1 is MNHEY and CDR2 is SVGAGI. The J segment lost 7 bases and the V segment lost 8 bases, leaving 11 bases of the junction unmatched. This CDR3 has 14 amino acids.

In its sample, this clone was seen once. The J gene is TRBJ2-5, the V gene TRBV12-3 or TRBV12-4; D is unclear. V shed 3 bases and J shed 7 bases, with 12 bases lying between them. CDR3 size: 13 residues. This CDR3 is CASSLKGKGTQYF. The CDR3 region has the DNA TGTGCCAGCAGTTTGAAAGGGAAGGGGACCCAGTACTTC.

The chain recombines TRBV19 with TRBJ1-5, with 12 bases lining up with TRBD1. Germline CDR1 reads LNHDA; CDR2 reads SQIVND (reference sequence). With 6 bases clipped from V and 6 bases from J, the junction kept 6 bases outside the gene matches. This CDR3 has 15 residues. CDR3 protein: CASRSGTGGTQPQHF. DNA for the CDR3: TGTGCCAGTAGGTCCGGGACAGGGGGCACTCAGCCCCAGCATTTT.

V is TRBV7-8 and J is TRBJ2-3; either TRBD1 or TRBD2 may supply D (6 bases each). This CDR3 has 16 residues. V dropped 4 bases and J dropped 2 bases, with 16 bases sitting between them. The germline gives CDR1 SGHVS, CDR2 FQNEAQ. The CDR3 sequence: CASSWGRAGTTDTQYF. The CDR3, as DNA: TGTGCCAGCAGCTGGGGGCGCGCGGGAACCACAGATACGCAGTATTTT.

The chain carries TRBV30 and TRBJ1-3; D unresolved. Germline V gene data show CDR1 as GTSNPN and CDR2 as SVGIG (reference sequence). The CDR3 contains 11 residues. V was pared by 3 bases and J by 2 bases, with 2 bases between. CDR3 DNA: TGTGCCTGGAGCCCTGGAAACACCATATATTTT. Its protein product is CAWSPGNTIYF.

The rearrangement joins TRBV30 to TRBJ1-5; 8 nucleotides agree with TRBD1. CDR1 and CDR2 from the germline V gene are GTSNPN and SVGIG (reference sequence). The length of the CDR3 is 16 residues. J was trimmed by 0 bases and V by 5 bases; bases with no gene match: 9. In DNA form, the CDR3 reads TGTGCCTGGTCCCTCGGAGGGACAGGTAGCAATCAGCCCCAGCATTTT. Protein product: CAWSLGGTGSNQPQHF. Using reference TRBV30 and TRBJ1-5 for the parts outside the CDR3, the full variable domain is SQTIHQWPATLVQPVGSPLSLECTVEGTSNPNLYWYRQAAGRGLQLLFYSVGIGQISSEVPQNLSASRPQDRQFILSSKKLLLSDSGFYLCAWSLGGTGSNQPQHFGDGTRLSIL.

This chain connects TRBV5-1 to TRBJ1-5; weak D call: TRBD1 (6 bases). Trimming removed 4 bases at V and 7 bases at J, with 21 bases between. The CDR3 contains 16 residues. CDR1 SGHRS and CDR2 YFSETQ come from the germline V gene. The DNA of the CDR3 is TGCGCCAGCAGCCCGGAGGGGGGGACCCCGGGACAGCCCCAGCATTTT. Its protein is CASSPEGGTPGQPQHF. The entire variable domain, with the rest obtained from reference TRBV5-1 and TRBJ1-5, is as follows: KAGVTQTPRYLIKTRGQQVTLSCSPISGHRSVSWYQQTPGQGLQFLFEYFSETQRNKGNFPGRFSGRQFSNSRSEMNVSTLELGDSALYLCASSPEGGTPGQPQHFGDGTRLSIL.

V usage is TRBV20-1 and J usage is TRBJ1-2, with D perhaps matching TRBD1 (6 bases). The CDR3 sequence is 11 residues long. Germline values: CDR1 DFQATT, CDR2 SNEGSKA (reference sequence). V lost 2 bases, J lost 6 bases, and 7 bases lay in between. The chain's CDR3 is CSARQGNGYTF. The CDR3 coding sequence is TGCAGTGCTAGACAGGGGAATGGCTACACCTTC.

The CDR3 spells CASSLVPGQGNTIYF. DNA of the CDR3: TGTGCCAGCAGCTTAGTTCCTGGTCAAGGAAACACCATATATTTT. This chain joins TRBV7-2 and TRBJ1-3; no definite D call. Germline CDR1 reads SGHTA; CDR2 reads FQGNSA. This CDR3 is 15 amino acids long. V gave up 1 base and J gave up 4 bases, with 11 bases separating them.

The V gene is TRBV28, the J gene TRBJ2-2; D perhaps matches TRBD1 (5 bases). V was trimmed by 4 bases and J by 5 bases, leaving 11 bases between them. The CDR3 spans 14 residues. Germline CDR1 is MDHEN and CDR2 is SYDVKM. This CDR3 reads CASSSYRWTGELFF. The CDR3 DNA reads as TGTGCCAGCAGTTCGTACAGGTGGACCGGGGAGCTGTTTTTT.

The CDR3 nucleotides are TGCGCCAGCAGCCCGAACACCCCTATGGAGCAGTACTTC. Translation gives CASSPNTPMEQYF. The chain couples TRBV5-1 to TRBJ2-7, with D uncertain. The CDR3 is 13 amino acids. V was clipped by 4 bases and J by 7 bases, with 15 bases between them. Germline V gives CDR1 SGHRS, CDR2 YFSETQ. Combining the CDR3 with reference TRBV5-1 and TRBJ2-7 gives the whole variable domain KAGVTQTPRYLIKTRGQQVTLSCSPISGHRSVSWYQQTPGQGLQFLFEYFSETQRNKGNFPGRFSGRQFSNSRSEMNVSTLELGDSALYLCASSPNTPMEQYFGPGTRLTVT.

The gene calls are TRBV6-6 and TRBJ1-2, with a weak D call TRBD1 (5 bases). Germline V lookup: CDR1 MNHNY, CDR2 SVGAGI (reference sequence). The CDR3 consists of 14 residues. V was shortened by 7 bases and J by 0 bases, with 12 bases between the two germline ends. The CDR3 reads CASTAGRANYGYTF. Here the CDR3 DNA reads TGTGCCAGCACCGCGGGCAGGGCTAACTATGGCTACACCTTC.

The CDR3, as DNA: TGCGCCAGCAGTCAATCCCTCCAGGGGGCGCATGGCTACACCTTC. Its protein is CASSQSLQGAHGYTF. The rearrangement links TRBV23-1 to TRBJ1-2; 8 positions agree with TRBD1. TRBV23-1 is an ORF for which the function is uncertain. The junction had 6 bases not matched to a gene; V was cut back by 0 bases and J by 6 bases. CDR3 size: 15 residues.

The V gene is TRBV23-1, the J gene TRBJ1-4, with TRBD1 as a possible D gene (5 bases). TRBV23-1 is marked as an open reading frame, function uncertain. The V end was cut by 8 bases, the J end by 6 bases, with 13 bases between. The CDR3 extends over 13 amino acids. The CDR3 DNA follows: TGCGCCAGCTGGTGGACAAAGCATGAAAAACTGTTTTTT. It translates to CASWWTKHEKLFF.

This chain uses TRBV28 with TRBJ1-1; D gene ambiguous. V gave up 6 bases and J gave up 1 base, with 9 bases separating them. Germline values: CDR1 MDHEN, CDR2 SYDVKM. This CDR3 region has 13 residues. The CDR3 coding sequence is TGTGCCAGCAGAACACAAAGGAACACTGAAGCTTTCTTT. Residues: CASRTQRNTEAFF.

The V call is TRBV7-2, the J call TRBJ1-1, with 7 bases fitting TRBD1. Germline V CDR1 and CDR2: SGHTA, FQGNSA. Germline trimming cut 1 base from V and 1 base from J; bases unmatched to any gene: 3. This CDR3 has 15 amino acids. The CDR3, as DNA: TGTGCCAGCAGCTTAGACAGGGGTTCGAACACTGAAGCTTTCTTT. This translates into CASSLDRGSNTEAFF.